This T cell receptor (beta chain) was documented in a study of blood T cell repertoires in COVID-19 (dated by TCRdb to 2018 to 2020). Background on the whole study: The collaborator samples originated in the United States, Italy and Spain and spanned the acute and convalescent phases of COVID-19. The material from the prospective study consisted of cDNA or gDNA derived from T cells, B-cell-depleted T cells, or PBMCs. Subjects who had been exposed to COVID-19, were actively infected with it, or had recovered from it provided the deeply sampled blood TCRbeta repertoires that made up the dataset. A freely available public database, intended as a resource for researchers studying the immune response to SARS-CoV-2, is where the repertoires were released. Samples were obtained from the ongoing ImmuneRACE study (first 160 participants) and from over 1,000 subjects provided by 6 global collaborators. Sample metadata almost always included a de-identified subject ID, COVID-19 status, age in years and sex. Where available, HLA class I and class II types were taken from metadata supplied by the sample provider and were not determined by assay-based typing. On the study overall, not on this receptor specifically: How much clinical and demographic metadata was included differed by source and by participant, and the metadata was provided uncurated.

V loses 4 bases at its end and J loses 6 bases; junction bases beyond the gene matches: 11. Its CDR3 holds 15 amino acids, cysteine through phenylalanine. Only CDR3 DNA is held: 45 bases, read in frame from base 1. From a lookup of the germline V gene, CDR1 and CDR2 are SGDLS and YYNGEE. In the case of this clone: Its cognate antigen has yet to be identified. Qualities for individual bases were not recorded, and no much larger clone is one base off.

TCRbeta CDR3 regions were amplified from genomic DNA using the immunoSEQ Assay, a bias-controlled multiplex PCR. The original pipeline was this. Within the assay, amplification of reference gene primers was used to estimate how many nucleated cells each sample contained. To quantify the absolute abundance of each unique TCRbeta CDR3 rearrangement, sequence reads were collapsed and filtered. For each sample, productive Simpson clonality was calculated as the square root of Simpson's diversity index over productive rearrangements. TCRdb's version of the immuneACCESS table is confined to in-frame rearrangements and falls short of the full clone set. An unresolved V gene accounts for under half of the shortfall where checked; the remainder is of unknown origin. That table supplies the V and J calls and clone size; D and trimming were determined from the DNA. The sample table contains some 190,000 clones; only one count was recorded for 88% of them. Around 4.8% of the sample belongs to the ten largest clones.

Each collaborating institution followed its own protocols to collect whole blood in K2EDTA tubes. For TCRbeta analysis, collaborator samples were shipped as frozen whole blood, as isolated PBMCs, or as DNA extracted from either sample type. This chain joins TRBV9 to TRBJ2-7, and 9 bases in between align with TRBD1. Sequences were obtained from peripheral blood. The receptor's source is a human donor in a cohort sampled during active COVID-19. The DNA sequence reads TGTGCCAGCAGCTCCGGCGGGACAGGGCCCCGCGAGCAGTACTTC. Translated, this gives CASSSGGTGPREQYF.